The next 32 T cell receptor beta chains were all read from a single sample in a study of blood T cell repertoires in COVID-19. Using immunoSEQ multiplex PCR, the repertoire was profiled, and TCRdb retains in-frame clones only, with some absent. The sample holds fewer than 150,000 clones, about two thirds seen once. The sample was peripheral blood. The receptors derive from a human donor with acute or convalescent COVID-19. The donor label of this sample is uncertain.

This clone was seen just once. The CDR3 protein is CASSLGWEGSYNEQFF. DNA for the CDR3: TGTGCCAGCAGCTTGGGGTGGGAGGGTTCCTACAATGAGCAGTTCTTC. V gene TRBV7-2 combines with J gene TRBJ2-1, with 7 bases aligning to TRBD2. The CDR3 has 16 residues. CDR1 and CDR2 from the germline V gene are SGHTA and FQGNSA. The trim removed 3 bases at V and 1 base at J, leaving 6 bases unmatched. Variable domain in full (rest from reference TRBV7-2 and TRBJ2-1): GAGVSQSPSNKVTEKGKDVELRCDPISGHTALYWYRQSLGQGLEFLIYFQGNSAPDKSGLPSDRFSAERTGGSVSTLTIQRTQQEDSAVYLCASSLGWEGSYNEQFFGPGTRLTVL.

In this sample, this clone turned up a few times. V gene TRBV2 combines with J gene TRBJ1-2, with D unclear. There are 13 residues in the CDR3. The V end was cut by 8 bases, the J end by 0 bases, with 10 bases between. Germline values: CDR1 SNHLY, CDR2 FYNNEI. For the CDR3, the DNA is TGTGCCAGCCGTGGGAGAGCTAACTATGGCTACACCTTC. Translating gives CASRGRANYGYTF.

This clone was seen a handful of times. V is TRBV3-1 (or the pseudogene TRBV3-2) and J is TRBJ1-1; D gene ambiguous. Trimming cost V 2 bases and J 3 bases, with 10 bases left between them. In germline, CDR1 is LGHDT, CDR2 YNNKEL (reference sequence). This CDR3 spans 14 amino acids. CDR3 DNA: TGTGCCAGCAGCCAAATCGGGGATGACACTGAAGCTTTCTTT. Protein sequence: CASSQIGDDTEAFF.

The genes are TRBV27 and TRBJ1-2; 10 positions match TRBD1. The CDR3 extends over 18 amino acids. Germline V gene data show CDR1 as MNHEY and CDR2 as SMNVEV (reference sequence). V dropped 5 bases and J dropped 0; count of bases not matched to a gene: 12. CDR3 nucleotide sequence: TGTGCCAGCAGTCGCGTCCGGGACAGGGGATTAGCTAACTATGGCTACACCTTC. This translates into CASSRVRDRGLANYGYTF.

V and J are TRBV5-1 and TRBJ2-3, with 9 positions matching TRBD2. CDR1 is SGHRS, CDR2 YFSETQ, per germline. The CDR3 length is 16 residues. With V trimmed by 0 bases and J by 4 bases, 6 bases remained unmatched. The CDR3 loop reads CASSLEVAGDADTQYF. DNA for the CDR3: TGCGCCAGCAGCTTGGAGGTAGCGGGGGATGCAGATACGCAGTATTTT.

The chain joins TRBV5-1 to TRBJ2-7, with D possibly matching TRBD2 (5 bases). V dropped 0 bases and J dropped 6 bases, with 13 bases sitting between them. CDR1 and CDR2 from the germline V gene are SGHRS and YFSETQ. CDR3 length equals 14 residues. In nucleotides, the CDR3 is TGCGCCAGCAGCTTGGAGGCGCTGGGGAGCGAGCAGTACTTC. Its translation is CASSLEALGSEQYF.

This chain links TRBV7-9 with TRBJ2-1; D is perhaps TRBD2 (6 bases). The V end was cut by 3 bases, the J end by 8 bases, with 8 bases between. In germline, CDR1 is SEHNR, CDR2 FQNEAQ (reference sequence). The CDR3 has 12 residues. CDR3 DNA sequence: TGTGCCAGCAGCTTCCGGGACTATGAGCAGTTCTTC. Its protein product is CASSFRDYEQFF.

CDR3 residues: CASRLGQGSGNTIYF. As DNA, the CDR3 is TGTGCCAGCAGACTTGGACAGGGCTCTGGAAACACCATATATTTT. The chain joins TRBV7-9 to TRBJ1-3; 8 nucleotides agree with TRBD1. Germline V gene data show CDR1 as SEHNR and CDR2 as FQNEAQ (reference sequence). The CDR3 consists of 15 residues. V trimming: 6 bases; J trimming: 0 bases; junction bases outside the gene matches: 4.

The chain couples TRBV29-1 to TRBJ2-3; weak D call: TRBD2 (6 bases). The V gene's germline CDR1 is SQVTM and CDR2 ANQGSEA. The V and J ends lost 7 bases and 3 bases respectively, with 20 bases between them. The CDR3 spans 15 residues. The CDR3, as DNA: TGCAGCGCCTTCGGTTCTAGCGTTGGGACAGATACGCAGTATTTT. The encoded protein is CSAFGSSVGTDTQYF.

The chain uses TRBV5-1 and TRBJ2-6, with 8 positions matching TRBD1. V shed 4 bases and J 1 base; nucleotides not matched to a gene: 7. CDR3 length: 17 amino acids. CDR1 SGHRS and CDR2 YFSETQ come from the germline V gene. The CDR3 is CASSHGQGQSGANVLTF. DNA of the CDR3: TGCGCCAGCAGCCATGGACAGGGACAATCTGGGGCCAACGTCCTGACTTTC.

The chain is built from TRBV7-2 and TRBJ2-5, with 10 bases matching TRBD2. The CDR3 covers 15 residues. CDR1 and CDR2 (germline): SGHTA, FQGNSA. V trimming: 1 base; J trimming: 5 bases; junction bases outside the gene matches: 4. Here the CDR3 DNA reads TGTGCCAGCAGCTTAGAGCGGGGGGGCCTTGAGACCCAGTACTTC. Translation: CASSLERGGLETQYF.

The count of this clone is one. V gene TRBV25-1 combines with J gene TRBJ2-1; TRBD2 matches at 9 bases. The CDR3 sequence is 14 residues long. The V and J ends lost 4 bases and 9 bases, in that order; junction bases with no gene match: 7. Germline loops: CDR1 MGHDK, CDR2 SYGVNS. The CDR3 DNA is TGTGCCAGCAGTGTTAGCGGGCGGGGGGGTGAGCAGTTCTTC. It yields the protein CASSVSGRGGEQFF.

This clone was picked up one time. The chain recombines TRBV2 with TRBJ1-3; 7 nucleotides match TRBD1. V shed 5 bases and J 2 bases; nucleotides not matched to a gene: 6. Germline values: CDR1 SNHLY, CDR2 FYNNEI. This CDR3 is 15 amino acids long. The CDR3 is CASSLQGIAGNTIYF. In DNA form, the CDR3 reads TGTGCCAGCAGTTTACAGGGGATAGCTGGAAACACCATATATTTT.

As for this clone: Other DNA variants within this sample encode the same CDR3. The gene calls are TRBV30 and TRBJ2-7; D is unclear. The CDR3 is 11 residues long. V was clipped by 0 bases and J by 4 bases, with 4 bases between them. The V gene's germline CDR1 is GTSNPN and CDR2 SVGIG (reference sequence). CDR3 protein: CAWSVRYEQYF. CDR3 coding DNA: TGTGCCTGGAGTGTTAGATACGAGCAGTACTTC. Together with reference TRBV30 and TRBJ2-7, the CDR3 gives the full variable domain: SQTIHQWPATLVQPVGSPLSLECTVEGTSNPNLYWYRQAAGRGLQLLFYSVGIGQISSEVPQNLSASRPQDRQFILSSKKLLLSDSGFYLCAWSVRYEQYFGPGTRLTVT.

Points on this clone: Distinct nucleotide sequences in the sample also encode this CDR3. This rearrangement joins TRBV7-2 to TRBJ1-3, with unresolved D. Trimming stripped 5 bases from V and 0 bases from J, with 5 bases between. Per the germline V gene, CDR1 is SGHTA and CDR2 is FQGNSA. CDR3 length equals 13 residues. The CDR3 region has the DNA TGTGCCAGCAGCACAAACTCTGGAAACACCATATATTTT. Its protein product is CASSTNSGNTIYF.

The sample holds a few counts of this clone. The genes are TRBV6-6 and TRBJ2-7, with 8 bases matching TRBD1. Looked up from germline, CDR1 is MNHNY and CDR2 is SVGAGI (reference sequence). The CDR3 length is 15 residues. J lost 3 bases, V lost 2 bases, and 6 bases had no gene match. CDR3 sequence: CASSYDTGGLYEQYF. For the CDR3, the DNA is TGTGCCAGCAGTTACGACACAGGGGGACTCTACGAGCAGTACTTC.

This chain joins TRBV29-1 and TRBJ2-1, with TRBD2 matching 12 bases. V shed 4 bases, J shed 2 bases, and the junction held 9 bases outside the gene matches. CDR3 length: 17 residues. Germline V gene lookup returns CDR1 SQVTM and CDR2 ANQGSEA. The CDR3 spells CSVGGLAGGPTYNEQFF. In DNA, the CDR3 is TGCAGCGTTGGAGGGCTAGCGGGGGGGCCCACCTACAATGAGCAGTTCTTC.

The chain joins TRBV12-3 or TRBV12-4 to TRBJ2-7; D call uncertain. The CDR3 is 12 amino acids. Trimming left V 2 bases short and J 5 bases short, with 7 bases between. DNA of the CDR3: TGTGCCAGCAGTTTACGGTCCCACGAGCAGTACTTC. This sequence encodes CASSLRSHEQYF.

The CDR3 loop reads CASSQGGERYGYTF. The CDR3 bases are TGTGCCAGCAGTCAGGGAGGAGAGCGCTATGGCTACACCTTC. V gene TRBV9 combines with J gene TRBJ1-2, with D maybe TRBD1 (5 bases). V was shortened by 5 bases and J by 4 bases, with 15 bases between the two germline ends. The CDR3 spans 14 residues. The V gene's germline CDR1 is SGDLS and CDR2 YYNGEE.

This clone was observed at least ten times. The V gene is TRBV29-1, the J gene TRBJ1-2; the D is unclear. Deletions cut 3 bases from V and 7 bases from J, with 18 bases between. Germline CDR1 SQVTM, CDR2 ANQGSEA. The CDR3 covers 14 residues. DNA of the CDR3: TGCAGCGTTGATGGGGAGCGTCCTGGTCTTGGCTACACCTTC. Translating gives CSVDGERPGLGYTF.

V is TRBV7-8 and J is TRBJ1-6; D is unresolved. V was clipped by 5 bases and J by 10 bases, with 12 bases between them. The CDR3 totals 13 residues. CDR1 is SGHVS and CDR2 is FQNEAQ in the germline V gene. CDR3 nucleotides: TGTGCCAGCAGCCGGACTATGGACTCACCCCTCCACTTT. Translating gives CASSRTMDSPLHF.

This clone has only one observation. This rearrangement joins TRBV6-5 to TRBJ1-2; TRBD1 matches 7 bases. Germline CDR1 is MNHEY and CDR2 is SVGAGI. J was trimmed by 2 bases and V by 7 bases; bases with no gene match: 7. CDR3 size: 14 residues. The CDR3 reads CASTRPGGNYGYTF. In nucleotides, the CDR3 is TGTGCCAGCACCCGGCCAGGGGGGAACTATGGCTACACCTTC.

This clone was detected only a few times. The J gene is TRBJ2-1, the V gene TRBV11-3; perhaps TRBD2 as D (6 bases). Germline CDR1 SGHNT, CDR2 YENEEA. Trimming removed 4 bases from V and 10 bases from J, with 29 bases in between. The CDR3 contains 18 residues. The CDR3 here is CASSSRTSSGTYVGEQFF. The CDR3 DNA is TGTGCCAGCAGCTCGAGAACTAGCTCCGGGACCTACGTAGGGGAGCAGTTCTTC.

V usage is TRBV5-4 and J usage is TRBJ1-6; 8 bases fit TRBD1. The ends lost 4 bases at V and 6 bases at J; junction bases unmatched: 6. The CDR3 covers 15 residues. Germline CDR1 and CDR2: SGHNT and YYREEE (reference sequence). This CDR3 is CASSIDRGTNSPLHF. In nucleotides, the CDR3 is TGTGCCAGCAGCATAGACAGGGGAACTAATTCACCCCTCCACTTT. Full variable domain (remainder filled in from reference TRBV5-4 and TRBJ1-6): ETGVTQSPTHLIKTRGQQVTLRCSSQSGHNTVSWYQQALGQGPQFIFQYYREEENGRGNFPPRFSGLQFPNYSSELNVNALELDDSALYLCASSIDRGTNSPLHFGNGTRLTVT.

This clone was detected a few times. The chain uses TRBV28 and TRBJ1-6; D is ambiguous. CDR1 and CDR2 (germline): MDHEN, SYDVKM. The CDR3 is 13 residues long. V lost 4 bases and J lost 7, with 8 bases in between. The CDR3 DNA follows: TGTGCCAGCAGTTCGACGCGGAATTCACCCCTCCACTTT. Its translation is CASSSTRNSPLHF.

The chain links TRBV7-3 to TRBJ2-2, with D unresolved. The germline V gene has CDR1 SGHTA and CDR2 FQGTGA. This CDR3 is built from 15 residues. The V end was cut by 1 base, the J end by 0 bases, with 6 bases between. Written as DNA, the CDR3 is TGTGCCAGCAGCTTAAGTGGCACGAACACCGGGGAGCTGTTTTTT. Amino acids: CASSLSGTNTGELFF.

The rearrangement uses TRBV20-1 and TRBJ2-3; 8 positions agree with TRBD2. With V trimmed by 6 bases and J by 6 bases, 2 bases remained unmatched. The CDR3 contains 11 residues. Germline loops: CDR1 DFQATT, CDR2 SNEGSKA (reference sequence). CDR3 sequence reads: CSARLADTQYF. The DNA for the CDR3 is TGCAGTGCCAGACTAGCGGATACGCAGTATTTT.

Comment on this clone: This sample also contains other DNA sequences that code for the same CDR3. The chain carries TRBV19 and TRBJ2-7, with 9 positions matching TRBD1. After removal of 6 bases from V and 2 bases from J, the junction contained 5 bases not matched to a gene. This CDR3 comprises 14 residues. The germline V gene encodes CDR1 LNHDA and CDR2 SQIVND (reference sequence). The CDR3 reads CASSPGQGPYEQYF. DNA for the CDR3: TGTGCCAGTAGCCCGGGACAGGGTCCCTACGAGCAGTACTTC.

The chain carries TRBV10-3 and TRBJ2-7, with D perhaps matching TRBD1 (6 bases). V was clipped by 6 bases and J by 3 bases, with 15 bases between them. Germline V gene sequence: CDR1 ENHRY, CDR2 SYGVKD. The CDR3 length is 14 residues. In nucleotides, the CDR3 is TGTGCCATCAGCGAGGACAGAGGAAGCTACGAGCAGTACTTC. Translation gives CAISEDRGSYEQYF.

The chain has TRBV18 and TRBJ2-5, with 8 nucleotides matching TRBD1. With 3 bases clipped from V and 5 bases from J, the junction kept 8 bases outside the gene matches. Germline lookup yields CDR1 KGHSH and CDR2 LQKENI. This CDR3 is 15 amino acids long. The CDR3 sequence: CASSPSRQGKETQYF. The CDR3 DNA reads TGTGCCAGCTCACCGAGCCGACAGGGGAAGGAGACCCAGTACTTC.

The gene calls are TRBV9 and TRBJ1-1, with D unresolved. The V end was cut by 0 bases, the J end by 1 base, with 7 bases between. Looked up from germline, CDR1 is SGDLS and CDR2 is YYNGEE. CDR3 length: 14 amino acids. CDR3 nucleotides: TGTGCCAGCAGCGTAGGTCTTTCGAACACTGAAGCTTTCTTT. Protein: CASSVGLSNTEAFF.

The chain joins TRBV10-3 to TRBJ1-2, with a possible D match to TRBD1 (6 bases). V was clipped by 0 bases and J by 4 bases, with 9 bases between them. The CDR3 sequence is 14 residues long. CDR1 and CDR2 from the germline V gene are ENHRY and SYGVKD. CDR3 coding DNA: TGTGCCATCAGTGAGTCCAGGGGAGTCTATGGCTACACCTTC. Translating it yields CAISESRGVYGYTF.